The sequence of this TCR beta chain was determined in a study of blood T cell repertoires in COVID-19 (dated by TCRdb to the early 2020s). Study-level background: Samples from collaborators originated in the United States, Italy and Spain and spanned both the acute and convalescent phases of COVID-19. The dataset comprised deeply sampled blood TCRbeta repertoires from subjects exposed to, actively infected with, or recovered from COVID-19. Samples were obtained from the ongoing ImmuneRACE study (first 160 participants) and from about 1,300 subjects provided by 6 global collaborators. A de-identified subject ID, COVID-19 status, age in years and sex were almost always included in the sample metadata. The repertoires were released in a freely available public database meant as a resource for research on the immune response to SARS-CoV-2. Where HLA class I and class II types were available, the types were taken from metadata supplied by the sample provider, not from assay-based typing. The prospective study material was composed of cDNA or gDNA derived from T cells, B-cell-depleted T cells, or PBMCs. Overall study results and their limits: How much clinical and demographic metadata was included differed by source and by participant, and the metadata was provided uncurated.

The germline V gene yields MNHEY for CDR1 and SVGAGI for CDR2. V trim: 0 bases; J trim: 3 bases; unmatched bases: 5. From the cysteine up to the phenylalanine, the CDR3 has a length of 16 residues. This entry keeps only the CDR3 DNA: 48 bases, framed from base 1. TCRbeta CDR3 regions were amplified from genomic DNA by means of the immunoSEQ Assay, a bias-controlled multiplex PCR. Per the source publication's procedure: Within the assay, amplification of reference gene primers was used to estimate how many nucleated cells each sample contained. To quantify the absolute abundance of each unique TCRbeta CDR3 rearrangement, sequence reads were collapsed and filtered. For each sample, productive Simpson clonality was calculated as the square root of Simpson's diversity index over productive rearrangements. In its TCRdb copy, this immuneACCESS table keeps in-frame sequences only and misses some clones. Where compared with another copy, unresolved V genes explain less than half of these, and the others have no known cause. That table is the source of V, J and clone size, and D and trimming were worked out from the DNA. The sample table holds roughly 250,000 clones, of which around 85% were seen once. Approximately 12% of the sample is in the top ten clones.

In Seattle, one collaborating source enrolled patients while the infection was active and tracked those patients longitudinally over the course of disease. The collaborating institutions used their own protocols to collect whole blood in K2EDTA tubes. For TCRbeta analysis, collaborator samples were shipped as frozen whole blood, as isolated PBMCs, or as DNA extracted from either sample type. For this clone: No antigen is known for it. Within one base of it there is no much larger clone, and no base qualities were kept.

The V and J segments used are TRBV6-5 and TRBJ2-7; 10 bases in the middle match TRBD1. The receptor was derived from a woman in her thirties with COVID-19, enrolled during active disease. The sample comprised peripheral blood. The sequenced DNA is TGTGCCAGCAGTTACTCGCCGGGACAGGGGCACTACGAGCAGTACTTC. Its translation is CASSYSPGQGHYEQYF.